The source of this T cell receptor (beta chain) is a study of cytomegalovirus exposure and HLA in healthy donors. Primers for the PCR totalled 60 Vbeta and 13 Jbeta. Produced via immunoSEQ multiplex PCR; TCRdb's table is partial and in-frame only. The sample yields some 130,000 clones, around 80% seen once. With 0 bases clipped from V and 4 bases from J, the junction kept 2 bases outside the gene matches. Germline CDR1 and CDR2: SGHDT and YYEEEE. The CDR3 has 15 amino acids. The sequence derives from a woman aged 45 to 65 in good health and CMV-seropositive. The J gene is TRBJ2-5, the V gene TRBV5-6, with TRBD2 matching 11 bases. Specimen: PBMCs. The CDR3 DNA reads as TGTGCCAGCAGCTTGGTTCTAGCGGGGGGAGAGACCCAGTACTTC. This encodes CASSLVLAGGETQYF.